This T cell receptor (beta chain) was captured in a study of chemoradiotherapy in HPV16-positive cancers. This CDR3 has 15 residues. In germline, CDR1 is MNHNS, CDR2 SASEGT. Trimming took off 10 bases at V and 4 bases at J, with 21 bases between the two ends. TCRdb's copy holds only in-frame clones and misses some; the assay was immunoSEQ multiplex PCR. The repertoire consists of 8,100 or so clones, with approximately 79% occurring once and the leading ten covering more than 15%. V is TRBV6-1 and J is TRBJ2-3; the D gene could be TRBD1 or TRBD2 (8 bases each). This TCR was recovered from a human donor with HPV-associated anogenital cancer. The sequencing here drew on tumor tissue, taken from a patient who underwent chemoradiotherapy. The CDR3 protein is CATAGETGAADTQYF. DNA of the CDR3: TGTGCCACAGCGGGAGAGACAGGGGCGGCAGATACGCAGTATTTT.